This T cell receptor (beta chain) is drawn from a study of blood T cell repertoires in COVID-19. Whole-study context: The United States, Italy and Spain supplied acute and convalescent COVID-19 samples. PBMCs, B-cell-depleted T cells, or T cells were the source of the cDNA or gDNA that made up the material.

V lost 3 bases and J 2 bases, leaving 13 bases between the germline ends. The CDR3 totals 15 residues. Germline CDR1 reads MNHNS; CDR2 reads SASEGT. This study enrolled people aged about 18 to 100 from under 25 US geographic areas. Measured with immunoSEQ multiplex PCR; TCRdb has only the in-frame clones, and not every one. Among 300,000 to 400,000 clones listed, 88% were seen once. Sequencing was carried out using PBMCs or T cells enriched from blood (not recorded which). This clonotype was obtained from a young woman who had recovered from COVID-19. This chain uses TRBV6-1 with TRBJ2-5, with a possible D match to TRBD2 (6 bases). In DNA, the CDR3 is TGTGCCAGCAGTGATGAGGTTGGGGGGCAAGAGACCCAGTACTTC. Translation: CASSDEVGGQETQYF.